This TCR beta chain was found in a study of regulatory dendritic cells for organ transplantation (dated by TCRdb to about 2017). Broadly, across the study: Monocytes were cultured with vitamin D3 on days 0 and 4 and with IL-10 on day 4 to generate regulatory dendritic cells. On day 6, LPS was added to the DC cultures to test how the DCs responded to a strong maturation-inducing agent. TCRbeta repertoires were sequenced from sorted naive and memory CD4+ and CD8+ T cells before and after allostimulation with regulatory or mature dendritic cells.

Details on this clone: There is no known antigen for this receptor. Per-nucleotide qualities are absent, and no much larger clonotype sits a single base away.

Multiplexed two-step PCR with Vbeta-specific forward primers and Jbeta-specific reverse primers was used to amplify TCRbeta CDR3 regions. Through the immunoSEQ service, the TCRbeta libraries were run on an Illumina instrument for sequencing. The published analysis was carried out like this. IMGT annotation was used to assign V, D and J genes, and synthetic CDR3 analogues were used to correct counts for multiplex PCR bias. The immunoSEQ Analyzer calculated repertoire clonality as one minus the normalized Shannon entropy. Whether a clone counted as expanded was decided by Fisher's exact test with Benjamini-Hochberg false discovery rate control and a two-tailed cutoff of P<0.01. TCRdb mirrors the immuneACCESS table, restricted to in-frame sequences. Some clones are absent from its copies; in checked studies, under half trace to an unresolved V gene, and the reason for the others is unknown. The V and J calls and clone size come from that table; D and trimming were worked out from the DNA. Within this sample are 15,000 to 20,000 clones, with approximately 79% of them counted one time only. The ten largest clones add up to 3% to 4% of the sample.

Sorted T cell subsets were CFSE-labeled and co-cultured for around five days with allogeneic regulatory or mature dendritic cells at a 1:10 DC:T ratio. FACS was used to sort CD4+ or CD8+ cells into naive T cells, defined as CD45RA+, and memory T cells, defined as CD45RO+. The T cells used for TCR sequencing were obtained from a couple of healthy control subjects. The Qiagen DNeasy Blood & Tissue Kit was used for extraction of genomic DNA. V is clipped by 1 base and J by 0 bases, and the sequence between their germline boundaries is 8 bases long. In the germline V gene, CDR1 corresponds to SGHTA and CDR2 to FQGNSA. The CDR3 spans 15 residues, from the cysteine through the phenylalanine. The read is trimmed to its CDR3 DNA, 45 bases read in frame from base 1. Broad study findings and their caveats: Only a couple of subjects were sequenced, and considerable between-individual heterogeneity in the alloreactive memory CD8+ T cell pool was noted by the authors. Of the resting subsets, the one holding the most alloreactive TCR clonotypes was memory CD8+ T cells. Expansion of memory CD8+ clones was induced by allostimulation in both subjects, but more limited expansion appeared to be induced by regulatory dendritic cells than by mature dendritic cells. The repertoires of naive CD4+ and CD8+ T cells were highly diverse, while memory cell repertoires were less diverse, with memory CD8+ cells being the most oligoclonal.

The chain uses TRBV7-2 and TRBJ2-3; the best D guess is TRBD2, with 6 bases matching. Sequencing was performed on memory CD4+ T cells from blood cultured with regulatory dendritic cells. What the cell subset or site label conveys for this sample: CD45RO+ memory T cells. The TCR was taken from a human donor in good health. The CDR3 loop reads CASSLGTISTDTQYF. The DNA is TGTGCCAGCAGCTTAGGGACTATCAGCACAGATACGCAGTATTTT.